The 21 T cell receptor beta chains presented below share a single source sample, sequenced in a study of blood T cell repertoires in COVID-19. Method: immunoSEQ multiplex PCR; TCRdb's copy keeps in-frame clones and lacks some. The data show roughly 410,000 clones, about 88% seen once. The sample comprised peripheral blood. These receptor sequences come from a woman aged 40 to 50 with COVID-19, enrolled during active disease.

The table lists this clone with a few counts. The chain joins TRBV2 to TRBJ1-1; perhaps TRBD1 as D (6 bases). V lost 4 bases to trimming and J lost 1 base, with 16 bases between them. The CDR3 has 16 residues. Germline CDR1 SNHLY, CDR2 FYNNEI. CDR3 region: CASSVQGTQGNTEAFF. DNA for the CDR3: TGTGCCAGCAGTGTACAGGGAACACAAGGGAACACTGAAGCTTTCTTT.

The chain couples TRBV5-1 to TRBJ2-1; 9 nucleotides match TRBD2. This CDR3 is 17 amino acids long. The germline gives CDR1 SGHRS, CDR2 YFSETQ. V lost 0 bases, J lost 9 bases, and 13 bases stayed unmatched. The CDR3 DNA is TGCGCCAGCAGCTTGGTGGGACTAGCTGGTATTCAGGGTGAGCAGTTCTTC. Encoded protein: CASSLVGLAGIQGEQFF.

V and J are TRBV6-5 and TRBJ1-2, with D unresolved. Germline V lookup: CDR1 MNHEY, CDR2 SVGAGI. The V gene lost 6 bases and the J gene lost 2 bases, with 7 bases spanning the gap. The CDR3 is made up of 12 amino acids. The CDR3 DNA is TGTGCCAGCAGAAAGACAAACTATGGCTACACCTTC. This sequence encodes CASRKTNYGYTF.

The chain employs TRBV6-1 and TRBJ1-2, with 8 bases matching TRBD1. V shed 1 base and J 8 bases; nucleotides not matched to a gene: 9. Germline CDR1 MNHNS, CDR2 SASEGT. The CDR3 is made up of 15 amino acids. CDR3: CASSEVGTGPRGYTF. The CDR3 nucleotides read TGTGCCAGCAGTGAAGTAGGGACAGGTCCAAGAGGCTACACCTTC.

The chain uses TRBV11-2 and TRBJ2-1; TRBD2 agrees at 7 bases. This CDR3 is built from 16 residues. Trimming at V came to 2 bases and at J to 4 bases, leaving 8 bases not matched to a gene. Germline values: CDR1 SGHAT, CDR2 FQNNGV. CDR3 in DNA: TGTGCCAGCAGCTTATGGGCGGGAGTACGGTACAATGAGCAGTTCTTC. This translates into CASSLWAGVRYNEQFF.

V usage is TRBV24-1 and J usage is TRBJ1-2; 9 bases line up with TRBD1. V was pared by 3 bases and J by 7 bases, with 8 bases of the junction left unmatched. The CDR3 is made up of 15 amino acids. Germline V gene lookup returns CDR1 KGHDR and CDR2 SFDVKD. Here the CDR3 DNA reads TGTGCCACCAGTGATCCAGGACAGGGGCTAGCTGGCTACACCTTC. Protein sequence: CATSDPGQGLAGYTF.

This clone was counted once. J is TRBJ1-4 and V is TRBV7-2; no clear D gene. The V end was cut by 1 base, the J end by 3 bases, with 15 bases between. Germline CDR1 is SGHTA and CDR2 is FQGNSA. The CDR3 totals 17 residues. CDR3 amino acids: CASSLDAGITANEKLFF. The CDR3, as DNA: TGTGCCAGCAGCTTAGATGCGGGGATTACAGCTAATGAAAAACTGTTTTTT.

The chain couples TRBV9 to TRBJ2-3; no firm D call. The V gene's germline CDR1 is SGDLS and CDR2 YYNGEE. V was cut by 0 bases and J by 3 bases, with 5 bases left in between. The CDR3 extends over 13 amino acids. CDR3 protein: CASSVAKTDTQYF. The CDR3 DNA sequence: TGTGCCAGCAGCGTAGCAAAAACAGATACGCAGTATTTT.

V is TRBV6-1 and J is TRBJ2-1; D remains ambiguous. Looked up from germline, CDR1 is MNHNS and CDR2 is SASEGT. Deletions cut 2 bases from V and 10 bases from J, with 9 bases between. CDR3 length equals 12 residues. The CDR3 loop reads CASSEFRTEQFF. For the CDR3, the DNA is TGTGCCAGCAGTGAATTTCGAACAGAGCAGTTCTTC.

The table lists this clone with a count of one. The V gene is TRBV30, the J gene TRBJ1-3, with D maybe TRBD1 (6 bases). The CDR3 has 13 residues. V was clipped by 7 bases and J by 2 bases, with 12 bases between them. Germline values: CDR1 GTSNPN, CDR2 SVGIG (reference sequence). CDR3 DNA sequence: TGTGCCTCCTTGAAGGGGGCTGGAAACACCATATATTTT. This translates into CASLKGAGNTIYF.

J is TRBJ2-7 and V is TRBV28; D perhaps matches TRBD2 (5 bases). The CDR3 has 14 residues. V lost 6 bases, J lost 4 bases, and 16 bases lay in between. The germline V gene has CDR1 MDHEN and CDR2 SYDVKM. CDR3 amino acids: CASRKHGDGYEQYF. In nucleotides, the CDR3 is TGTGCCAGCAGGAAACACGGGGATGGGTACGAGCAGTACTTC.

The rearrangement uses TRBV7-9 and TRBJ2-7, with 8 bases matching TRBD1. The germline CDR1 and CDR2 sequences are SEHNR and FQNEAQ (reference sequence). CDR3 length: 15 residues. The trim removed 4 bases at V and 6 bases at J, leaving 11 bases unmatched. The CDR3 region has the DNA TGTGCCAGCAGCTCGGGACAGGACTTTGGTTCCGAGCAGTACTTC. Translated: CASSSGQDFGSEQYF.

The chain joins TRBV7-2 to TRBJ1-2; D perhaps matches TRBD1 (5 bases). The CDR3 is 12 residues long. Germline V gene lookup returns CDR1 SGHTA and CDR2 FQGNSA. V lost 5 bases and J 6 bases, leaving 10 bases between the germline ends. The CDR3 region is CASSPTQDGYTF. The CDR3, as DNA: TGTGCCAGCAGCCCGACACAGGATGGCTACACCTTC.

The genes are TRBV28 and TRBJ1-3, with TRBD1 matching over 10 bases. Germline CDR1 is MDHEN and CDR2 is SYDVKM. CDR3 length: 15 amino acids. V lost 7 bases, J lost 6 bases, and 9 bases stayed unmatched. CDR3 in DNA: TGTGCCAGCACCCCCGGGACAGGGGTCGTAAACACCATATATTTT. It codes for CASTPGTGVVNTIYF.

This sequence joins TRBV7-9 and TRBJ2-7, with 11 bases fitting TRBD1. The V gene end was trimmed by 5 bases and the J gene end by 1 base; junction bases not matched to a gene: 4. CDR1 SEHNR and CDR2 FQNEAQ come from the germline V gene (reference sequence). CDR3 size: 15 residues. CDR3 in amino acids: CASSPRDRGSYEQYF. In DNA, the CDR3 is TGTGCCAGCAGCCCACGGGACAGGGGGTCCTACGAGCAGTACTTC. Looking up the rest from reference TRBV7-9 and TRBJ2-7 gives the full variable domain: DTGVSQNPRHKITKRGQNVTFRCDPISEHNRLYWYRQTLGQGPEFLTYFQNEAQLEKSRLLSDRFSAERPKGSFSTLEIQRTEQGDSAMYLCASSPRDRGSYEQYFGPGTRLTVT.

This clone has only a few counts. This rearrangement joins TRBV28 to TRBJ1-2, with D possibly being TRBD1 (6 bases). The CDR3 length is 13 residues. With 5 bases removed from V and 8 bases from J, the gap between germline ends came to 15 bases. Germline V lookup: CDR1 MDHEN, CDR2 SYDVKM. The CDR3 sequence: CASSKGERWGYTF. The CDR3 DNA is TGTGCCAGCAGTAAGGGGGAGAGATGGGGCTACACCTTC.

The rearrangement links TRBV7-2 to TRBJ1-1; D is perhaps TRBD1 (5 bases). The V gene's germline CDR1 is SGHTA and CDR2 FQGNSA. The germline V and J ends were trimmed by 4 bases and 3 bases, with 9 bases remaining between them. The CDR3 runs 13 residues. Here the CDR3 DNA reads TGTGCCAGCAGCTCTATCAGGGACACTGAAGCTTTCTTT. This gives the protein CASSSIRDTEAFF. Full variable domain (missing parts from reference TRBV7-2 and TRBJ1-1): GAGVSQSPSNKVTEKGKDVELRCDPISGHTALYWYRQSLGQGLEFLIYFQGNSAPDKSGLPSDRFSAERTGGSVSTLTIQRTQQEDSAVYLCASSSIRDTEAFFGQGTRLTVV.

The J gene is TRBJ1-6, the V gene TRBV7-2; TRBD1 aligns across 9 bases. From germline, CDR1 is SGHTA and CDR2 FQGNSA. The CDR3 covers 18 residues. J gave up 10 bases and V 4 bases, and 17 bases lay outside the gene matches. The DNA of the CDR3 is TGTGCCAGCAGCTCACCCCCTGGAGGGGACAGGGCAGGATCACCCCTCCACTTT. Translating gives CASSSPPGGDRAGSPLHF.

The chain is built from TRBV7-9 and TRBJ1-4, with 7 positions matching TRBD1. Trimming cost V 1 base and J 8 bases; bases outside gene matches: 7. CDR1 is SEHNR and CDR2 is FQNEAQ in the germline V gene (reference sequence). This CDR3 contains 15 residues. CDR3 amino acids: CASSLGQGVGEKLFF. CDR3 sequence (DNA): TGTGCCAGCAGCTTAGGACAGGGCGTAGGGGAAAAACTGTTTTTT.

The rearrangement uses TRBV19 and TRBJ2-4, with D possibly matching TRBD2 (7 bases). Trimming took 4 bases from V and 5 from J, leaving 18 bases between them. The CDR3 runs 16 residues. Germline-derived CDR1 and CDR2 are LNHDA and SQIVND (reference sequence). CDR3 in DNA: TGTGCCAGTAGTACCGAACAGGGAGGGGTCGAAAACATTCAGTACTTC. Protein product: CASSTEQGGVENIQYF.

The rearrangement links TRBV10-1 to TRBJ1-5; tentatively, D is TRBD1 (5 bases). Per germline, CDR1 WNHNN and CDR2 SYGVQD (reference sequence). The CDR3 has 18 amino acids. The germline V and J ends were trimmed by 8 bases and 0 bases, with 23 bases remaining between them. The CDR3 reads CASLLGVPAGVSNQPQHF. The CDR3 bases are TGCGCCAGCCTCCTAGGGGTACCGGCGGGGGTTAGCAATCAGCCCCAGCATTTT.